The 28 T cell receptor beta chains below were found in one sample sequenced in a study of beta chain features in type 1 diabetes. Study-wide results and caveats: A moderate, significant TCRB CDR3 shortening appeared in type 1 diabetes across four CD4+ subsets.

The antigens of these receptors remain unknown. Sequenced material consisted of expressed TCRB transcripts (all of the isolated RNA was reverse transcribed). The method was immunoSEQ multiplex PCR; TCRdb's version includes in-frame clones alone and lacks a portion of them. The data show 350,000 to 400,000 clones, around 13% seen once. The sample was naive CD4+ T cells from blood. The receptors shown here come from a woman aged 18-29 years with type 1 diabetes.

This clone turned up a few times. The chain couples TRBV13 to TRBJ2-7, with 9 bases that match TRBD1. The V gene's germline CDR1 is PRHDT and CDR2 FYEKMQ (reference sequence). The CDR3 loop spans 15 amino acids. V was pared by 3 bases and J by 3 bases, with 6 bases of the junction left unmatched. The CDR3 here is CASSLKRDRVYEQYF. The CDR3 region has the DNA TGTGCCAGCAGCTTGAAGCGGGACAGGGTCTACGAGCAGTACTTC.

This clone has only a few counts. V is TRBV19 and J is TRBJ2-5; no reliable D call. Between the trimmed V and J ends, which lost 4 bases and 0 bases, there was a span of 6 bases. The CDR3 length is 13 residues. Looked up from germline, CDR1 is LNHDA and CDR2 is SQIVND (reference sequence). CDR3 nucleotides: TGTGCCAGTAGTAATCACAACCAAGAGACCCAGTACTTC. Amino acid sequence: CASSNHNQETQYF.

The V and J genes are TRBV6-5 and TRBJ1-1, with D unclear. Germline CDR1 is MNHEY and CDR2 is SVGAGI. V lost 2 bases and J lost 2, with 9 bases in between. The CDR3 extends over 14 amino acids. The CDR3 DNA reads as TGTGCCAGCAGTTACCAACAGATTAACACTGAAGCTTTCTTT. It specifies CASSYQQINTEAFF.

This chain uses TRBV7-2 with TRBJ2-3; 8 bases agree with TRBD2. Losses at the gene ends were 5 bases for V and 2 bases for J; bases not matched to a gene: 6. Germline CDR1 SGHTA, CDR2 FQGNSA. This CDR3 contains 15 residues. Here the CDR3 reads CASSPGLAVTDTQYF. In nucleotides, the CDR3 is TGTGCCAGCAGCCCTGGACTAGCAGTCACAGATACGCAGTATTTT.

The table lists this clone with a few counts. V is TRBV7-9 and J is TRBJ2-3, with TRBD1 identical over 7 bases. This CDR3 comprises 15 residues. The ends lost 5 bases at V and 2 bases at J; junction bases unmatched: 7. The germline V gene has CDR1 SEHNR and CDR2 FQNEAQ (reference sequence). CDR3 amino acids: CASSPGQAPTDTQYF. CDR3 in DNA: TGTGCCAGCAGCCCCGGACAGGCCCCCACAGATACGCAGTATTTT.

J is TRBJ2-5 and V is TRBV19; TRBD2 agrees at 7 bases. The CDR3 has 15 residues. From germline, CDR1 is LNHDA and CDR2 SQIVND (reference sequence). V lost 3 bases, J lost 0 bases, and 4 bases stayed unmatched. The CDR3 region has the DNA TGTGCCAGTAGTATCCAGCGGGGTTACCAAGAGACCCAGTACTTC. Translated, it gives CASSIQRGYQETQYF.

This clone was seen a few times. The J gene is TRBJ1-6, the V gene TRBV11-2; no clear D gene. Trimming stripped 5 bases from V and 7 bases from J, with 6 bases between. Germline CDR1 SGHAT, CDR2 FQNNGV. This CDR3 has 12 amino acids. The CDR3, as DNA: TGTGCCAGCAGCACACAAAATTCACCCCTCCACTTT. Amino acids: CASSTQNSPLHF.

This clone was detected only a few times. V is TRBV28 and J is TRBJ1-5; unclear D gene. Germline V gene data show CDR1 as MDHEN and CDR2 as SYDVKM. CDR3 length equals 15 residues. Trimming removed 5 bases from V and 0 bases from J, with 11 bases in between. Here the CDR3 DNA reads TGTGCCAGCAGTGACGGAGCCTATAGCAATCAGCCCCAGCATTTT. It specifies CASSDGAYSNQPQHF. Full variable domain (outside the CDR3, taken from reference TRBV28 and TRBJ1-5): DVKVTQSSRYLVKRTGEKVFLECVQDMDHENMFWYRQDPGLGLRLIYFSYDVKMKEKGDIPEGYSVSREKKERFSLILESASTNQTSMYLCASSDGAYSNQPQHFGDGTRLSIL.

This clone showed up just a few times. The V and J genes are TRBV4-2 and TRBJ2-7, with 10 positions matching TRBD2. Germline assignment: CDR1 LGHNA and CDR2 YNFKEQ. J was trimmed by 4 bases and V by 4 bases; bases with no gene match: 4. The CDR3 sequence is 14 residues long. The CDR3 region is CASSPPSGRYEQYF. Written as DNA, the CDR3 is TGTGCCAGCAGCCCCCCTAGCGGGAGATACGAGCAGTACTTC.

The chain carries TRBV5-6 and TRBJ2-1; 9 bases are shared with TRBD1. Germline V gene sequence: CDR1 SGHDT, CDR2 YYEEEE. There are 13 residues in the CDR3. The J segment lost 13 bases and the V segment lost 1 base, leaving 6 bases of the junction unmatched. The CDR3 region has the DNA TGTGCCAGCAGCTTGACTCCGGGACAGGGACAGTTCTTC. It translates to CASSLTPGQGQFF.

CDR3 residues: CASSQSALVGREEEFYNEQFF. For the CDR3, the DNA is TGCGCCAGCAGTCAATCGGCGTTAGTGGGGCGGGAGGAAGAATTCTACAATGAGCAGTTCTTC. The gene calls are TRBV23-1 and TRBJ2-1, with 8 bases aligning to TRBD2. TRBV23-1 carries the ORF label, with uncertain function. The CDR3 is 21 amino acids. V dropped 0 bases and J dropped 3; count of bases not matched to a gene: 19.

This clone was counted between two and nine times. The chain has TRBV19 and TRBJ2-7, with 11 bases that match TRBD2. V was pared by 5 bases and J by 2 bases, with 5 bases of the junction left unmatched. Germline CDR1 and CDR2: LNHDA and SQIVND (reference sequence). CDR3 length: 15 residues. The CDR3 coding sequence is TGTGCCAGTAGTCAACTAGCGGGAGATCCCTACGAGCAGTACTTC. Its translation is CASSQLAGDPYEQYF.

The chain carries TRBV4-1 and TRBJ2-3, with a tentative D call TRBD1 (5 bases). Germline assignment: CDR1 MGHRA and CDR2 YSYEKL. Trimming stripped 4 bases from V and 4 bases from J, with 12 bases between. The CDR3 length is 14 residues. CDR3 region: CASSRGAPADTQYF. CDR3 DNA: TGCGCCAGCAGCCGGGGCGCGCCTGCAGATACGCAGTATTTT.

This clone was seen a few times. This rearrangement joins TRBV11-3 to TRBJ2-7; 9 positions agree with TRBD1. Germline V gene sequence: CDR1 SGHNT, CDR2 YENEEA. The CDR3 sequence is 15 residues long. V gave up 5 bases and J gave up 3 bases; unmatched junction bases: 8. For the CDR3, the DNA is TGTGCCAGCAGCGACCCGGGACAGGGACACTACGAGCAGTACTTC. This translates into CASSDPGQGHYEQYF.

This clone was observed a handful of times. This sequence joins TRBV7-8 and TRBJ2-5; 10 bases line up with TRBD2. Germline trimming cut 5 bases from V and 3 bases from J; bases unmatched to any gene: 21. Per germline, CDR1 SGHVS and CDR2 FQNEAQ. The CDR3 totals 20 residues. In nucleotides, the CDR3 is TGTGCCAGCAGCCAGTATATACGTAGGGGGAGCGGGAGGGCCGAAGAGACCCAGTACTTC. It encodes CASSQYIRRGSGRAEETQYF.

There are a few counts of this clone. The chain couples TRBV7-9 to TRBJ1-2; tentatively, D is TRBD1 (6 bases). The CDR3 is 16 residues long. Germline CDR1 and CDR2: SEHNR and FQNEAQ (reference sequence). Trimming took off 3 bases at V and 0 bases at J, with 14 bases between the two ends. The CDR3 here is CASSLMTGTSNYGYTF. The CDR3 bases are TGTGCCAGCAGCTTGATGACAGGTACCTCTAACTATGGCTACACCTTC. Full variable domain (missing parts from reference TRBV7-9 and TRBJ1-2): DTGVSQNPRHKITKRGQNVTFRCDPISEHNRLYWYRQTLGQGPEFLTYFQNEAQLEKSRLLSDRFSAERPKGSFSTLEIQRTEQGDSAMYLCASSLMTGTSNYGYTFGSGTRLTVV.

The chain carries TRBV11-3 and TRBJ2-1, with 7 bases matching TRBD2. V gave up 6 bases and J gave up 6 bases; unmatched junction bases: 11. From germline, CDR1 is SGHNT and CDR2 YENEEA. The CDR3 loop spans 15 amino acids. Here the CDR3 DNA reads TGTGCCAGCAGTCAACGGGACTACCCACCCAATGAGCAGTTCTTC. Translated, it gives CASSQRDYPPNEQFF.

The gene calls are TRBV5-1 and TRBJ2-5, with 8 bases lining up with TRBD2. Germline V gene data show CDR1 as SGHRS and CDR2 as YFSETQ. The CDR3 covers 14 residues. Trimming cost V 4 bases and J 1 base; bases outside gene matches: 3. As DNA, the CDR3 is TGCGCCAGCAGCCTTGGGACTAGCCAAGAGACCCAGTACTTC. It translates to CASSLGTSQETQYF.

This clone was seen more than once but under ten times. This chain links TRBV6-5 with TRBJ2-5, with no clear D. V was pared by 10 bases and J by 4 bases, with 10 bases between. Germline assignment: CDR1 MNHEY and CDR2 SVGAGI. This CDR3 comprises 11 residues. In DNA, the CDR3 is TGTGCCACCGCCCAGGCAGAGACCCAGTACTTC. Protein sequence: CATAQAETQYF.

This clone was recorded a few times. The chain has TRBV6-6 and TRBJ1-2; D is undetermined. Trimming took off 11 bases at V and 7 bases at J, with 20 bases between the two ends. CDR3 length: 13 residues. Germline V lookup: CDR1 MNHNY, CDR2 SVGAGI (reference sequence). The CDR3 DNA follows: TGTGCCGCAGGCCCTCGCCGGGGTGGTGGCTACACCTTC. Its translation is CAAGPRRGGGYTF.

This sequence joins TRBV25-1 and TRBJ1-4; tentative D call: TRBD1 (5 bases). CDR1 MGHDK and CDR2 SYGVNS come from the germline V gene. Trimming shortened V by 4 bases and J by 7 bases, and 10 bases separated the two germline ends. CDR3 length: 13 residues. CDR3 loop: CASSVAGVEKLFF. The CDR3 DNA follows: TGTGCCAGCAGTGTTGCGGGGGTTGAAAAACTGTTTTTT.

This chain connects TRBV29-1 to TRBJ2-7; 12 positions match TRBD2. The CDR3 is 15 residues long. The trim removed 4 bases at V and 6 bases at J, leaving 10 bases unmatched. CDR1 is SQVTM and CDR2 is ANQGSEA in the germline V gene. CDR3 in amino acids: CSVVETSGRVGEQYF. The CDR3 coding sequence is TGCAGCGTTGTCGAGACTAGCGGGAGAGTAGGCGAGCAGTACTTC.

As DNA, the CDR3 is TGTGCCAGTGGGGGACTTCTCTATAATTCACCCCTCCACTTT. Its translation is CASGGLLYNSPLHF. V is TRBV6-6 and J is TRBJ1-6, with D perhaps TRBD1 (5 bases). CDR3 length: 14 amino acids. CDR1 is MNHNY and CDR2 is SVGAGI in the germline V gene (reference sequence). V gave up 9 bases and J gave up 3 bases, with 12 bases separating them.

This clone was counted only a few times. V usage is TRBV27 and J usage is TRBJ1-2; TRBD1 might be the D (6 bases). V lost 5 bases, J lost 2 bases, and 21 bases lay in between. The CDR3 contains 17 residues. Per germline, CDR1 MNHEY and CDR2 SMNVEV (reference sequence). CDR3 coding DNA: TGTGCCAGCAGTCCGCACCTACAGGGAGCGCCAAACTATGGCTACACCTTC. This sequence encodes CASSPHLQGAPNYGYTF.

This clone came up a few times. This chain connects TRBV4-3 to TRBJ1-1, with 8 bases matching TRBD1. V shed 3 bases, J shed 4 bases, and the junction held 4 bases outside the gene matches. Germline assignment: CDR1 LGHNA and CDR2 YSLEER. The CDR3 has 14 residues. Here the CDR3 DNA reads TGCGCCAGCAGCCACAACGGACAGGGCACTGAAGCTTTCTTT. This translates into CASSHNGQGTEAFF.

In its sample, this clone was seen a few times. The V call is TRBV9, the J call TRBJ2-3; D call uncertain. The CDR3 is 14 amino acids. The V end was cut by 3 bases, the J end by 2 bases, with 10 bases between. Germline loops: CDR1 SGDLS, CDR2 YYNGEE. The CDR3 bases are TGTGCCAGCAGCGCCAACCGACTCACAGATACGCAGTATTTT. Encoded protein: CASSANRLTDTQYF.

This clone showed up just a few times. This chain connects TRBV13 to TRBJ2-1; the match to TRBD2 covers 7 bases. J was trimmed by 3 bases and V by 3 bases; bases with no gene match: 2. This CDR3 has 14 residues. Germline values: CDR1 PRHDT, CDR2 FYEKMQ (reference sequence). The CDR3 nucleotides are TGTGCCAGCAGCTTGACTAGCAGCTACAATGAGCAGTTCTTC. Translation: CASSLTSSYNEQFF.

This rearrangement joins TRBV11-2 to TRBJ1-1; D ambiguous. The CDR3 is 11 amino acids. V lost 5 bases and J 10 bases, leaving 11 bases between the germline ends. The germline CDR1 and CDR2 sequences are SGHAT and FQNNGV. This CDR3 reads CASSPQVRAFF. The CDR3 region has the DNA TGTGCCAGCAGCCCTCAGGTACGAGCTTTCTTT.